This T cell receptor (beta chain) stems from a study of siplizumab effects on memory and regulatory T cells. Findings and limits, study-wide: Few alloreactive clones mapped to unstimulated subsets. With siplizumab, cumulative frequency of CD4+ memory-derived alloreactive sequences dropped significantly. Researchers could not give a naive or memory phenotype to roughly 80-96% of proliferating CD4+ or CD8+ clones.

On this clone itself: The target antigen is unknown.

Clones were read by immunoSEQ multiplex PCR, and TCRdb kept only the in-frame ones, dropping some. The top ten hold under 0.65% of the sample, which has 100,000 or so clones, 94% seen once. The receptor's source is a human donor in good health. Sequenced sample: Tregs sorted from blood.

CDR3 amino acids: CASSEQGPGSPLHF. CDR3 bases: TGTGCCAGCAGTGAACAGGGTCCGGGTTCACCCCTCCACTTT. The V gene is TRBV25-1, the J gene TRBJ1-6; D is possibly TRBD1 (5 bases). Germline V lookup: CDR1 MGHDK, CDR2 SYGVNS. Trimming took 2 bases from V and 9 from J, leaving 11 bases between them. The CDR3 extends over 14 amino acids.